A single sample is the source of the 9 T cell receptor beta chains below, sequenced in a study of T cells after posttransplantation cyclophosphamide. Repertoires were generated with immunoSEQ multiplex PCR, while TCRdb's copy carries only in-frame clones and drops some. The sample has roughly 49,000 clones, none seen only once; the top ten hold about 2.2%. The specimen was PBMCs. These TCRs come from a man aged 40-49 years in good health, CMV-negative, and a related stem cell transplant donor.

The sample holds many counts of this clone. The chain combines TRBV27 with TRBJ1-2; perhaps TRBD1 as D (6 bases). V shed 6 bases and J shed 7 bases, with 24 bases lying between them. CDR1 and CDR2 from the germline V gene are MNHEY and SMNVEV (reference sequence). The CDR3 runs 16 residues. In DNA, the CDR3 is TGTGCCAGCAGGTTTATCGGTTCAGGGGATCGTCTTGGCTACACCTTC. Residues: CASRFIGSGDRLGYTF.

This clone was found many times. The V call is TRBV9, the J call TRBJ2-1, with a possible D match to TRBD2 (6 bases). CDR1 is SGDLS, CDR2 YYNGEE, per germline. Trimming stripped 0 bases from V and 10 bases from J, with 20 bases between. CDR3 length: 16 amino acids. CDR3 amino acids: CASSVGIAAKTGEQFF. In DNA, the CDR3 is TGTGCCAGCAGCGTAGGTATAGCGGCCAAAACGGGGGAGCAGTTCTTC.

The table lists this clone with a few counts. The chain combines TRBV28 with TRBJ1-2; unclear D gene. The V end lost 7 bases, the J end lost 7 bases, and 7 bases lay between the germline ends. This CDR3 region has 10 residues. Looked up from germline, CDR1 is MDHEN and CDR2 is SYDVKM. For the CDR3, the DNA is TGTGCCAGCAATCGGGGTGGCTACACCTTC. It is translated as CASNRGGYTF.

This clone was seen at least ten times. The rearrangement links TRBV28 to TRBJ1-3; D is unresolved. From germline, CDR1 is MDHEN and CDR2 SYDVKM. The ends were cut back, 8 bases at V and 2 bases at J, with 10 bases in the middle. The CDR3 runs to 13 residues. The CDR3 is CASSWTTGNTIYF. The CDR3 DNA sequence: TGTGCCAGCTCCTGGACTACTGGAAACACCATATATTTT. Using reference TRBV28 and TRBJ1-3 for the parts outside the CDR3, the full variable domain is DVKVTQSSRYLVKRTGEKVFLECVQDMDHENMFWYRQDPGLGLRLIYFSYDVKMKEKGDIPEGYSVSREKKERFSLILESASTNQTSMYLCASSWTTGNTIYFGEGSWLTVV.

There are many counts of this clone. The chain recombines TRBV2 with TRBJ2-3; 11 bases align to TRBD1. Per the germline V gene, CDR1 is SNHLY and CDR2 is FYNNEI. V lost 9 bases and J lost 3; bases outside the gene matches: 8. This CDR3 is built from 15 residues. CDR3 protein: CARRTGGERTDTQYF. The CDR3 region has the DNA TGTGCCAGAAGGACAGGGGGCGAGAGAACAGATACGCAGTATTTT.

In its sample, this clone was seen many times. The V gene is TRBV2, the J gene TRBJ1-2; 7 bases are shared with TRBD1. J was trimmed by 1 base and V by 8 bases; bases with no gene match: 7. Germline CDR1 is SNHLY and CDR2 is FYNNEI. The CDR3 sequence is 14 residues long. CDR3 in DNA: TGTGCCAGCCAACTCGGGACAGATAACTATGGCTACACCTTC. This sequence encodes CASQLGTDNYGYTF.

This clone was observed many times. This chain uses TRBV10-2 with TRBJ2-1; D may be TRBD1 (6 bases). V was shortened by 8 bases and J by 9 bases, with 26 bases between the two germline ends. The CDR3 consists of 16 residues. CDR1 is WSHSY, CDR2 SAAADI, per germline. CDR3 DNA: TGCGCCAGCGGAATGGTCAAAACAGGGTTTGTAAGTGAGCAGTTCTTC. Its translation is CASGMVKTGFVSEQFF.

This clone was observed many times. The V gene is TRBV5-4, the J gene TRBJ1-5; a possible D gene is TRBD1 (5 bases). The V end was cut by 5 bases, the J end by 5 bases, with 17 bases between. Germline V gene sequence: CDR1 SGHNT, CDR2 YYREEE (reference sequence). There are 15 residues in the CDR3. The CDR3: CASSPGQGQHQPQHF. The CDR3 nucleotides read TGTGCCAGCAGTCCAGGGCAGGGTCAGCATCAGCCCCAGCATTTT. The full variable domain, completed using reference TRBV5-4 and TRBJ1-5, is ETGVTQSPTHLIKTRGQQVTLRCSSQSGHNTVSWYQQALGQGPQFIFQYYREEENGRGNFPPRFSGLQFPNYSSELNVNALELDDSALYLCASSPGQGQHQPQHFGDGTRLSIL.

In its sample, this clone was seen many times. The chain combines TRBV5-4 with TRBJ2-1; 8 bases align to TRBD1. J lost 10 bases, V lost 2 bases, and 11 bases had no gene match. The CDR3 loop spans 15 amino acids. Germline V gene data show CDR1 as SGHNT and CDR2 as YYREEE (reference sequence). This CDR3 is CASSFDGAGGAEQFF. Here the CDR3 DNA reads TGTGCCAGCAGCTTTGACGGTGCAGGGGGCGCCGAGCAGTTCTTC. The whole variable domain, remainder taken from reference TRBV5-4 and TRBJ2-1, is ETGVTQSPTHLIKTRGQQVTLRCSSQSGHNTVSWYQQALGQGPQFIFQYYREEENGRGNFPPRFSGLQFPNYSSELNVNALELDDSALYLCASSFDGAGGAEQFFGPGTRLTVL.